The TCR beta chain described here comes from a study of cytomegalovirus exposure and HLA in healthy donors. PCR primers comprised 60 Vbeta and 13 Jbeta primers. Sequencing was performed with immunoSEQ multiplex PCR; in TCRdb, only in-frame clones are kept and a portion is missing. The table includes fewer than 200,000 clones, about four fifths detected once. The CDR3 has 15 amino acids. Losses at the gene ends were 5 bases for V and 0 bases for J; bases not matched to a gene: 3. Germline assignment: CDR1 MDHEN and CDR2 SYDVKM. A remark on this clone: Antigen specificity is unknown.

Study outcomes and limitations: The likely explanation for a cluster of highly shared sequence variants was sequencing artifact. CMV serostatus alone was available as immune exposure information.

This clonotype was obtained from a young man in good health and CMV-seronegative. The rearrangement links TRBV28 to TRBJ2-1, with 8 bases lining up with TRBD1. Sequenced: PBMCs. As DNA, the CDR3 is TGTGCCAGCAGTGCCGGGACAGGCTCCTACAATGAGCAGTTCTTC. Protein: CASSAGTGSYNEQFF.